Listed below are T cell receptor beta chains from one sample, sequenced in a study of Graves' ophthalmopathy and Graves' hyperthyroidism. MiXCR, applied by TCRdb to the multiplex PCR reads, yields one record per CDR3 protein. The sample has roughly 13,000 distinct CDR3 sequences; approximately 51% are singletons. Source material: peripheral blood. Every receptor here comes from a woman younger than 45 with Graves' ophthalmopathy. Each CDR3 is given with its conserved first and last residue. A D gene is named only where the DNA matches it firmly. Rows may omit the clone size; those that give it use once, few, many or a size class.

>TRBJ2-3|.|medium-sized|TRBV14
TGTGCCAGCAGCCAAGCACGGGACACCCTCACAGATACGCAGTATTTT
CASSQARDTLTDTQYF
>TRBJ2-5|.|.|TRBV20-1
TGCAGTGCTAGAGATCCCGCACTAGCCCAAGAGACCCAGTACTTC
CSARDPALAQETQYF
>TRBJ1-1|.|many|TRBV29-1
TGCAGCGTCGACCTCGGACGGGGTGGTCCGAACACTGAAGCTTTCTTT
CSVDLGRGGPNTEAFF
>TRBJ2-7|.|.|TRBV10-3
TGTGCCATCAGTGAGTTGACAGATTCCTACGAGCAGTACTTC
CAISELTDSYEQYF
>TRBJ1-6|.|once|TRBV5-1
TGCGCCAGCAGCTTCGGGGCTCATAATTCACCCCTCCACTTT
CASSFGAHNSPLHF
>TRBJ2-1|.|.|TRBV24-1
TGTGCCTGGAGTGTCGGAAATGAGCAGTTCTTC
CAWSVGNEQFF
>TRBJ2-1|.|.|TRBV19
TGTGCCAGCACAATAAGGACAAGGCCATACAATGAGCAGTTCTTC
CASTIRTRPYNEQFF
>TRBJ1-6|.|.|TRBV25-1
TGTGCCAGCAGTGGGAAAGAGGGGGTTAGGTCACCCCTCCACTTT
CASSGKEGVRSPLHF
>TRBJ2-3|.|few|TRBV7-3
TGTGCCAGCAGCCCAACTAGGCCGGGGCGCACAGATACGCAGTATTTT
CASSPTRPGRTDTQYF
>TRBJ2-3|.|.|TRBV4-1
TGCGCCAGCAGCCAAGATCTGGGCACAGATACGCAGTATTTT
CASSQDLGTDTQYF
>TRBJ1-1|.|.|TRBV5-1
TGCGCCAGCAGCTTGGGGGGCGCGCGTGGCACTGAAGCTTTCTTT
CASSLGGARGTEAFF
>TRBJ1-5|.|.|TRBV7-3
TGTGCCAGCAGCTTAGGGTCGGTTAGAGGTCAGCCCCAGCATTTT
CASSLGSVRGQPQHF
>TRBJ1-6|TRBD1|many|TRBV7-9
TGTGCCAGCAGCGGGACAGGGCTAGTCTCACCCCTCCACTTT
CASSGTGLVSPLHF
>TRBJ2-7|TRBD2|medium-sized|TRBV5-1
TGCGCCAGCAGCTTTTTCGGGACTAGCGGCTACGAGCAGTACTTC
CASSFFGTSGYEQYF
>TRBJ1-5|TRBD1|.|TRBV2
TGTGCCAGCAGTGGACAGGGGATCGATCAGCCCCAGCATTTT
CASSGQGIDQPQHF
>TRBJ1-4|TRBD1|few|TRBV7-9
TGTGCCAGCAGCCGGGACAGGGGGCCAGCAACTAATGAAAAACTGTTTTTT
CASSRDRGPATNEKLFF
>TRBJ2-2|TRBD2|.|TRBV4-1
TGCGCCAGCAGGATAGCGGGGGCGAACACCGGGGAGCTATTTTTT
CASRIAGANTGELFF
>TRBJ2-1|.|.|TRBV20-1
TGCAGTGCTAGGCGATTCACAATGGATGAGCAGTTCTTC
CSARRFTMDEQFF
>TRBJ1-6|TRBD1|.|TRBV7-2
TGTGCCAGCAGCGCTCGCTTAGGGACAGGGACTGATTCACCCCTCCACTTT
CASSARLGTGTDSPLHF
>TRBJ2-3|.|.|TRBV25-1
TGTGCCAGTTTGGACCGAAGCACAGATACGCAGTATTTT
CASLDRSTDTQYF
>TRBJ2-1|TRBD1|once|TRBV4-1
TGCGCCAGCAGCCTCCAAGTGGCCGGGACAGCTTACAATGAGCAGTTCTTC
CASSLQVAGTAYNEQFF
>TRBJ1-4|TRBD1|.|TRBV5-1
TGCGCCAGCAGCCCGGACAGGGGAAATGAAAAACTGTTTTTT
CASSPDRGNEKLFF
>TRBJ2-3|TRBD2|medium-sized|TRBV20-1
TGCAGTGCTCGGGGAGGGGTTAGCGTCACAGATACGCAGTATTTT
CSARGGVSVTDTQYF
>TRBJ2-3|.|.|TRBV6-1
TGTGCCAGCAGTAGGAGGGAAACAGATACGCAGTATTTC
CASSRRETDTQYF
>TRBJ2-7|TRBD1|.|TRBV24-1
TGTGCCACCAGTGATTTGGGGGACAGGGGCTCCTACGAGCAGTACTTC
CATSDLGDRGSYEQYF
>TRBJ2-2|.|.|TRBV12-3/TRBV12-4
TGTGCCAGCAGTTTGGGGGGTCACTCCGGGGAGCTGTTTTTT
CASSLGGHSGELFF
>TRBJ1-1|TRBD1|few|TRBV7-2
TGTGCCAGCAGCTTTAACTCAGGGGGTGGAACTGAAGCTTTCTTT
CASSFNSGGGTEAFF